The 21 T cell receptor beta chains below were found in one sample sequenced in a study of T cell repertoires in cytomegalovirus infection. TCRdb fed the reads into MiXCR, producing one record per CDR3 protein. The table lists about half a million distinct CDR3 sequences, 33% of them singletons. No antigens are known for them. The sample consisted of cultured PBMCs, taken from culture after CMV antigen stimulation. These receptors originate from a human donor in good health (CMV status not recorded). Some clones in this sample may be carry-over from other donors' samples.

This clonotype was observed a few times. CDR3 loop: CASSLRVGGLAGLRAKNIQYF. CDR3 nucleotides: TGTGCCAGCAGCCTGAGGGTCGGGGGACTAGCGGGATTAAGGGCCAAAAACATTCAGTACTTC. V usage is TRBV12-3 or TRBV12-4 and J usage is TRBJ2-4; 13 bases align to TRBD2. This CDR3 spans 21 amino acids. The trim removed 6 bases at V and 1 base at J, leaving 18 bases unmatched.

This clonotype was counted only a few times. The CDR3 region has the DNA TGTGCCAGCAGCGCCCCGGGGACTAGCGGGATGGAGACCCAGTACTTC. Amino acids: CASSAPGTSGMETQYF. The chain recombines TRBV9 with TRBJ2-5; the match to TRBD2 covers 13 bases. J lost 5 bases, V lost 3 bases, and 7 bases had no gene match. CDR1 is SGDLS, CDR2 YYNGEE, per germline. The length of the CDR3 is 16 residues. The full variable domain, completed using reference TRBV9 and TRBJ2-5, is DSGVTQTPKHLITATGQRVTLRCSPRSGDLSVYWYQQSLDQGLQFLIQYYNGEERAKGNILERFSAQQFPDLHSELNLSSLELGDSALYFCASSAPGTSGMETQYFGPGTRLLVL.

This chain links TRBV10-3 with TRBJ2-3, with 10 bases matching TRBD2. Germline V gives CDR1 ENHRY, CDR2 SYGVKD. This CDR3 has 16 amino acids. V dropped 6 bases and J dropped 4; count of bases not matched to a gene: 10. The chain's CDR3 is CAIRRASGSGADTQYF. In DNA form, the CDR3 reads TGTGCCATCAGACGGGCTAGCGGGAGTGGTGCAGATACGCAGTATTTT.

This chain uses TRBV14 with TRBJ2-3, with TRBD1 matching over 7 bases. The germline V gene has CDR1 SGHDN and CDR2 FVKESK. This CDR3 is 15 amino acids long. After removal of 8 bases from V and 0 bases from J, the junction contained 8 bases not matched to a gene. CDR3 sequence reads: CASGQDPPSTDTQYF. The CDR3 bases are TGTGCCAGCGGACAGGACCCACCGAGCACAGATACGCAGTATTTT. Filled out from reference TRBV14 and TRBJ2-3, the complete variable domain reads EAGVTQFPSHSVIEKGQTVTLRCDPISGHDNLYWYRRVMGKEIKFLLHFVKESKQDESGMPNNRFLAERTGGTYSTLKVQPAELEDSGVYFCASGQDPPSTDTQYFGPGTRLTVL.

There are many counts of this clonotype. V and J are TRBV7-2 and TRBJ2-5, with 10 nucleotides matching TRBD2. Trimming at V came to 5 bases and at J to 4 bases, leaving 1 base not matched to a gene. The CDR3 has 13 amino acids. Germline V gene sequence: CDR1 SGHTA, CDR2 FQGNSA. The chain's CDR3 is CASSRTSGETQYF. The CDR3 DNA follows: TGTGCCAGCAGCCGGACTAGCGGAGAGACCCAGTACTTC.

The chain links TRBV13 to TRBJ1-6, with D tentatively TRBD1 (5 bases). Trimming pared 0 bases from V and 5 bases from J, leaving 14 bases between. Germline V CDR1 and CDR2: PRHDT, FYEKMQ (reference sequence). The CDR3 length is 17 residues. This CDR3 is CASSLGPPTGHNSPLHF. DNA for the CDR3: TGTGCCAGCAGCTTAGGACCTCCCACAGGCCATAATTCACCCCTCCACTTT.

CDR3 nucleotide sequence: TGTGCCATCCACGGAGGGAGCACACAAGATACGCAGTATTTT. Amino acid sequence: CAIHGGSTQDTQYF. The V and J genes are TRBV10-3 and TRBJ2-3, with a weak D call TRBD2 (6 bases). Germline V gene data show CDR1 as ENHRY and CDR2 as SYGVKD. The CDR3 extends over 14 amino acids. Trimming removed 8 bases at V and 5 bases at J, with 17 bases between.

In its sample, this clonotype was seen a few times. This rearrangement joins TRBV5-6 to TRBJ1-2; D gene unclear. The germline CDR1 and CDR2 sequences are SGHDT and YYEEEE. With 0 bases removed from V and 8 bases from J, the gap between germline ends came to 8 bases. The CDR3 has 12 amino acids. The chain's CDR3 is CASSLVGKGYTF. In DNA form, the CDR3 reads TGTGCCAGCAGCTTGGTGGGAAAGGGCTACACCTTC.

This chain uses TRBV6-2 or TRBV6-3 with TRBJ2-1; TRBD2 matches 12 bases. Trimming at V came to 5 bases and at J to 4 bases, leaving 6 bases not matched to a gene. CDR3 size: 16 residues. Germline loops: CDR1 MNHEY, CDR2 SVGEGT. DNA for the CDR3: TGTGCCAGCAGTACCCTCGGACTAGCGGGGTACAATGAGCAGTTCTTC. It yields the protein CASSTLGLAGYNEQFF.

This clonotype has only a few counts. The CDR3 sequence is CASSFSSPLIEQYF. CDR3 bases: TGTGCCAGCAGTTTTAGTTCTCCTCTCATAGAGCAGTACTTC. V gene TRBV27 combines with J gene TRBJ2-7; unclear D gene. Trimming left V 3 bases short and J 7 bases short, with 16 bases between. The CDR3 consists of 14 residues. The V gene's germline CDR1 is MNHEY and CDR2 SMNVEV (reference sequence).

The chain recombines TRBV4-3 with TRBJ1-1; 10 bases match TRBD1. The CDR3 is made up of 16 amino acids. V dropped 1 base and J dropped 11; count of bases not matched to a gene: 13. In germline, CDR1 is LGHNA, CDR2 YSLEER. The CDR3 loop reads CASSQVVRDRGRGAFF. CDR3 nucleotide sequence: TGCGCCAGCAGCCAAGTGGTCCGGGACAGGGGCCGGGGTGCTTTCTTT.

V is TRBV20-1 and J is TRBJ2-5, with TRBD1 identical over 9 bases. V shed 8 bases and J 3 bases; nucleotides not matched to a gene: 16. This CDR3 has 16 amino acids. In germline, CDR1 is DFQATT, CDR2 SNEGSKA (reference sequence). CDR3 sequence: CSSKRSGQGIKETQYF. CDR3 bases: TGCAGTTCGAAACGATCGGGACAGGGAATAAAAGAGACCCAGTACTTC.

This clonotype was seen only a few times. The chain joins TRBV7-8 to TRBJ2-5, with D tentatively TRBD2 (6 bases). The germline V and J ends were trimmed by 7 bases and 5 bases, with 23 bases remaining between them. The CDR3 has 16 amino acids. Germline loops: CDR1 SGHVS, CDR2 FQNEAQ. CDR3 loop: CASNTIKGREMETQYF. In DNA, the CDR3 is TGTGCCAGCAACACAATCAAGGGCCGGGAGATGGAGACCCAGTACTTC. Drawing the rest from reference TRBV7-8 and TRBJ2-5, the complete variable domain is GAGVSQSPRYKVAKRGQDVALRCDPISGHVSLFWYQQALGQGPEFLTYFQNEAQLDKSGLPSDRFFAERPEGSVSTLKIQRTQQEDSAVYLCASNTIKGREMETQYFGPGTRLLVL.

The gene calls are TRBV20-1 and TRBJ2-3; 7 bases align to TRBD2. The CDR3 has 14 amino acids. Losses at the gene ends were 6 bases for V and 5 bases for J; bases not matched to a gene: 11. Germline assignment: CDR1 DFQATT and CDR2 SNEGSKA (reference sequence). Written as DNA, the CDR3 is TGCAGTGCCGGACGGGCTAGCGGTGAAGATACGCAGTATTTT. The encoded protein is CSAGRASGEDTQYF.

The chain couples TRBV7-2 to TRBJ2-4, with D tentatively TRBD2 (5 bases). CDR3 length: 14 amino acids. Trimming shortened V by 4 bases and J by 2 bases, and 9 bases separated the two germline ends. Germline V gene lookup returns CDR1 SGHTA and CDR2 FQGNSA. The CDR3: CASSSTGTKNIQYF. CDR3 bases: TGTGCCAGCAGCTCCACCGGGACCAAAAACATTCAGTACTTC.

The V and J genes are TRBV25-1 and TRBJ2-7, with D possibly matching TRBD1 (6 bases). Germline V gene lookup returns CDR1 MGHDK and CDR2 SYGVNS. Trimming removed 4 bases at V and 4 bases at J, with 11 bases between. The CDR3 covers 13 residues. In nucleotides, the CDR3 is TGTGCCAGCAGTGTCGGGACAAAATACGAGCAGTACTTC. It is translated as CASSVGTKYEQYF.

This clonotype was picked up many times. This rearrangement joins TRBV6-2 or TRBV6-3 to TRBJ2-1; D might be TRBD1 (6 bases). Germline CDR1 is MNHEY and CDR2 is SVGEGT. The V end was cut by 0 bases, the J end by 4 bases, with 10 bases between. The length of the CDR3 is 15 residues. CDR3 coding DNA: TGTGCCAGCAGTTACTCGGGGGCAGCTTACAATGAGCAGTTCTTC. Its protein product is CASSYSGAAYNEQFF.

The V gene is TRBV12-3 or TRBV12-4, the J gene TRBJ1-2; perhaps TRBD1 as D (5 bases). The CDR3 totals 14 residues. The ends were cut back, 7 bases at V and 6 bases at J, with 18 bases in the middle. CDR3 nucleotide sequence: TGTGCCAGCACCACGACAGACTCCCTTAATGGCTACACCTTC. Protein product: CASTTTDSLNGYTF.

This clonotype has ten or more counts. J is TRBJ2-2 and V is TRBV24-1; a weak D match, TRBD2 (5 bases). The CDR3 totals 14 residues. Trimming took off 2 bases at V and 5 bases at J, with 8 bases between the two ends. Germline V CDR1 and CDR2: KGHDR, SFDVKD. CDR3 loop: CATSDYPGTGELFF. The CDR3 DNA is TGTGCCACCAGTGATTATCCGGGGACCGGGGAGCTGTTTTTT.

This clonotype was found a few times. The chain carries TRBV7-2 and TRBJ2-1; 10 bases map to TRBD1. Germline CDR1 and CDR2: SGHTA and FQGNSA. The CDR3 totals 19 residues. V was pared by 5 bases and J by 6 bases, with 19 bases of the junction left unmatched. The CDR3 is CASSPRWPTGQGLGNEQFF. The CDR3, as DNA: TGTGCCAGCAGCCCGCGCTGGCCAACGGGACAGGGGTTGGGCAATGAGCAGTTCTTC.

This clonotype has a handful of counts. The chain couples TRBV28 to TRBJ1-1, with TRBD1 as a possible D gene (6 bases). There are 16 residues in the CDR3. CDR1 and CDR2 from the germline V gene are MDHEN and SYDVKM. Trimming took 7 bases from V and 0 from J, leaving 18 bases between them. The CDR3 nucleotides are TGTGCCAGCACCTTACAGGGACCGGCAATGAACACTGAAGCTTTCTTT. Residues: CASTLQGPAMNTEAFF.